This TCR beta chain was obtained from a study of CD8 T cells in Susac syndrome (dated by TCRdb to the late 2010s). With respect to the entire study: Of the Susac syndrome patients who were sequenced, six had clinically active disease and about eight were in clinical remission. At the time of blood withdrawal, Susac syndrome patients were either therapy-naive, taking corticosteroids (with some also receiving IVIg), or on IVIg alone. Whether CD8+ T cell activation and differentiation in Susac syndrome was antigen driven was tested using repertoire sequencing. The clonality of the CD8+ T cell repertoire was compared across some eleven healthy donors, some 14 Susac syndrome patients and under 18 multiple sclerosis patients.

In regard to this clonotype: It lacks a known antigen. No base quality values were provided; no much bigger clone lies one nucleotide off.

CDR1 and CDR2 were assigned from the germline V gene (reference sequence) as SGHNT and YYREEE. Including the terminal cysteine and phenylalanine, the CDR3 comprises 15 residues. Kept here is only the CDR3 DNA, which spans 45 bases and is read in frame from base 1. V loses 5 bases at its end and J loses 2 bases; junction bases beyond the gene matches: 9. RNA was extracted using the RNeasy kit, and about 0.5 to 1 ug of the RNA was reverse transcribed with random hexamers. TCR beta CDR3 regions were amplified with the immunoSEQ multiplex PCR assay covering 54 Vbeta and 13 Jbeta segments. Bias from PCR amplification was corrected by using a synthetic template baseline for primer optimization and for computational correction. In the paper's pipeline: Reads were assigned to V, D and J genes according to IMGT and analyzed in immunoSEQ Analyzer, with only productive sequences retained. Clonality was calculated as one minus the Shannon entropy normalized by log2 of the number of productive unique sequences. For each patient and control, public and private clones were evaluated within the 100 most prevalent clones. Clones were defined as Susac-specific when absent from the healthy and MS cohorts, from roughly 1,000 published viral clones and from other ImmuneACCESS disease sequences. In TCRdb, the public reads were trimmed at Q25 with fastp and aligned with MiXCR, with productive beta chains retained. Every CDR3 protein is listed once, alongside the most common genes and DNA of its rows. Here the V and J calls rest on TCRdb's processing, not on the authors' analysis. For this sample the table gives around 80,000 distinct CDR3 sequences, of which approximately 93% were detected only once. Over 0.45% of the sample rests with the top ten.

General study outcomes and caveats: Over 15 and five Susac-specific public clones were found in the total CD8+ and CD8+ TEMRA repertoires, respectively. The TCR sequencing and HLA analysis was acknowledged to have included a relatively small number of individuals. Susac syndrome CD8+ repertoires showed clonal expansion, highest in CD8+ TEMRA cells and greater in clinically active than remitting patients.

Peripheral blood CD8+ and CD4+ T cells from healthy donors, Susac syndrome patients and multiple sclerosis patients were profiled using high-throughput TCR beta sequencing. The Susac syndrome patients fulfilled recently defined diagnostic criteria for definite or probable disease. CD8+ TEMRA cells were enriched by FACS, while bulk CD8+ and CD4+ T cells were purified by magnetic negative isolation. Blood was drawn into EDTA tubes, processed within 24 hours, and PBMCs were isolated by density gradient centrifugation. PBMCs intended for TCR sequencing were cryopreserved in liquid nitrogen and were subsequently thawed in a 37 degrees C water bath. The sorted or isolated CD4+, CD8+ and CD8+ TEMRA cells reached a purity of at least 90%.

The sequence links TRBV5-4 to TRBJ2-5; 7 nucleotides in the junction match TRBD1. The TCR originated in a human donor with Susac syndrome. Sequences were obtained from CD8+ T cells from PBMCs. The CDR3 is CASSSGTDFQETQYF. The nucleotide sequence is TGTGCCAGCAGTTCCGGGACAGATTTTCAAGAGACCCAGTACTTC.